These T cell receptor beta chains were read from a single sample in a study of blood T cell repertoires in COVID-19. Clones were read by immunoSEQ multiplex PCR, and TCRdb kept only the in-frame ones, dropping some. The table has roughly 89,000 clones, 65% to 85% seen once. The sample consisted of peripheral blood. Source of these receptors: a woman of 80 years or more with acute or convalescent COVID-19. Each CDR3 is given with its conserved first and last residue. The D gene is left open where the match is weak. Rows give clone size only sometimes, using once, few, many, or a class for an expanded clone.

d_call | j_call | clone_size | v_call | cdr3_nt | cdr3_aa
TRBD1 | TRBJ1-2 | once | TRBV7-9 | TGTGCCAGCAGCCCCCCCGGGACAGGGGGCGCCCACTATGGCTACACCTTC | CASSPPGTGGAHYGYTF
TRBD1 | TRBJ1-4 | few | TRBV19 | TGTGCCAGTACACCCCCGGGACAGGCTTCAACTAATGAAAAACTGTTTTTT | CASTPPGQASTNEKLFF
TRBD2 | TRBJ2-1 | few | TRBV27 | TGTGCCAGCAGTTTGGGCTGGGGGACTAGCGGAAACAATGAGCAGTTCTTC | CASSLGWGTSGNNEQFF
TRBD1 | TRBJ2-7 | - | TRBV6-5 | TGTGCCAGCGGATACCAGGGGGAGTTGTACGAGCAGTACTTC | CASGYQGELYEQYF
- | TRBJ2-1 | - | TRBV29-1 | TGCAGCGCTCAGGCAGGGGCGTCTTCGAGATACAATGAGCAGTTCTTC | CSAQAGASSRYNEQFF
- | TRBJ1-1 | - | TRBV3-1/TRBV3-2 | TGTGCCAGCAGCTCCGAGGGATCCAGGGGAACTGAAGCTTTCTTT | CASSSEGSRGTEAFF
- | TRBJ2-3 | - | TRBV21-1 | TGTGCCAGCAGCCCTCGCAGCCGAGGTGGACAGGGGGCATCCACAGATACGCAGTATTTT | CASSPRSRGGQGASTDTQYF
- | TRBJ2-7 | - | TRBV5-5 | TGTGCCAGCAGCTTGGCTGGGGGCAACTACTACGAGCAGTACTTC | CASSLAGGNYYEQYF
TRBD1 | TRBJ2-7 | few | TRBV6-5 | TGTGCCAGCAGTTCGACAGGGGGCTCCTACGAGCAGTACTTC | CASSSTGGSYEQYF
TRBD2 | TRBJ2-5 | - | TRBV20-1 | TGCAGTGCTAGTTTACTAGCGGGGGAAGAGACCCAGTACTTC | CSASLLAGEETQYF
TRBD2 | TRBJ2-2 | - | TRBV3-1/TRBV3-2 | TGTGCCAGCAGCCAACCGCGGGGGGCCAACACCGGGGAGCTGTTTTTT | CASSQPRGANTGELFF
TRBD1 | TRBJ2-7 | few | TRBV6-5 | TGTGCCAGCAGTTACGATGGGACAGGGGCCTACGAGCAGTACTTC | CASSYDGTGAYEQYF
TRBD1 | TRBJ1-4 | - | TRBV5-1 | TGCGCCAGCAGCTTGGGGGGACAGACCAGTGCTGAAAAACTGTTTTTT | CASSLGGQTSAEKLFF
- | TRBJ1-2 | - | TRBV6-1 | TGTGCCAGCAGTGAAGCGCGGGGGGCGATTGGTGGCTACACCTTC | CASSEARGAIGGYTF
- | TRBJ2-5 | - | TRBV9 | TGTGCCAGCAGCGCAGGACAGCTGCTCCAAGAGACCCAGTACTTC | CASSAGQLLQETQYF
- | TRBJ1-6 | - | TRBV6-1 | TGTGCCAGCAGTGAAACGCCGCGGGGGCATGATTCACCCCTCCACTTT | CASSETPRGHDSPLHF
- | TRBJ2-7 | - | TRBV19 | TGTGCCAGTACCCCCGAGGAGGGGGCCCTCTACGAGCAGTACTTC | CASTPEEGALYEQYF
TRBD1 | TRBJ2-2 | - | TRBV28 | TGTGCCAGCAGTTTACAGGGGGTCACCGGGGAGCTGTTTTTT | CASSLQGVTGELFF
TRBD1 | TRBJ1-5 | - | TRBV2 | TGTGCCAGCAGTAGGACGGGACAGGTCAATCAGCCCCAGCATTTT | CASSRTGQVNQPQHF
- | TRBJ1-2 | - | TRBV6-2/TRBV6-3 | TGTGCCAGCAGCCCTACCGCGGGGGCTAACTATGGCTACACCTTC | CASSPTAGANYGYTF
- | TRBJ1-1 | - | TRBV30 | TGTGCCTGGAGTGCCCACCGGGGGGCGATGAACACTGAAGCTTTCTTT | CAWSAHRGAMNTEAFF
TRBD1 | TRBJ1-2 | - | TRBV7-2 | TGTGCCAGCAGCCCCAGGACAGGAGGTTACACCTTC | CASSPRTGGYTF
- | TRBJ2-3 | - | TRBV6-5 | TGTGCCAGCAGTTACCTCAGGGCCCCAGATACGCAGTATTTT | CASSYLRAPDTQYF
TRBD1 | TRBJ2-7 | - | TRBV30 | TGTGCCTGGGGGGGGCAGGGGGCTGGGGAGCAGTACTTC | CAWGGQGAGEQYF
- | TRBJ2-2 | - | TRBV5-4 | TGTGCCAGCAGCTTTTTCAGGGTGGTGGACACCGGGGAGCTGTTTTTT | CASSFFRVVDTGELFF
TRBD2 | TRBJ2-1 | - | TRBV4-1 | TGCGCCAGCAGCCAAGACCCTCTCCAGCGGGGGGGCGGTGAGCAGTTCTTC | CASSQDPLQRGGGEQFF
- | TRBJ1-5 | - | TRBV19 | TGTGCCAGTAGTACGGACAGAACGGGTCAGCCCCAGCATTTT | CASSTDRTGQPQHF
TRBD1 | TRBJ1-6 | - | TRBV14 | TGTGCCAGCAGCCCGCAACAGGGGAAGGGTTCACCCCTCCACTTT | CASSPQQGKGSPLHF
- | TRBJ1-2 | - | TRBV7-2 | TGTGCCAGCAGCTTAGCTGGTTTCGGCTATGGCTACACCTTC | CASSLAGFGYGYTF